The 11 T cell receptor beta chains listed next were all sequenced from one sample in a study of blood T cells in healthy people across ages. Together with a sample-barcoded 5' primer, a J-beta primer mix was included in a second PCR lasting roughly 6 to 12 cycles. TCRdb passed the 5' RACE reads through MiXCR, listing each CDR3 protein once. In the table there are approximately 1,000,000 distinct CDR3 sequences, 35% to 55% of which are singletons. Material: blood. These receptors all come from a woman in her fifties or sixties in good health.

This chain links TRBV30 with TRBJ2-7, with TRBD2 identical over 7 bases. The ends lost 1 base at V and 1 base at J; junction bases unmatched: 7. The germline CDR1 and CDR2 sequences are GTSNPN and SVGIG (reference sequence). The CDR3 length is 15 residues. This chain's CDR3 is CAWSALAGVSYEQYF. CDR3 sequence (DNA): TGTGCCTGGAGTGCCTTGGCGGGAGTGTCCTACGAGCAGTACTTC.

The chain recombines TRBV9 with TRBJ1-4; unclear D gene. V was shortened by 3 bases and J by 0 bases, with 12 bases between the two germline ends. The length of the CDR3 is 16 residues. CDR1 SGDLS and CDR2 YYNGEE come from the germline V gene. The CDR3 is CASSALAEATNEKLFF. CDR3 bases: TGTGCCAGCAGCGCCCTAGCGGAAGCAACTAATGAAAAACTGTTTTTT.

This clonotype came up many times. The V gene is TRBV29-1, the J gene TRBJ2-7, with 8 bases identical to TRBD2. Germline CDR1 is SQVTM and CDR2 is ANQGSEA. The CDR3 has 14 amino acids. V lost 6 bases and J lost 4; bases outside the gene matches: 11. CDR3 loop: CSVSSGLVRYEQYF. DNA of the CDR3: TGCAGCGTCTCCTCGGGACTAGTGAGATACGAGCAGTACTTC.

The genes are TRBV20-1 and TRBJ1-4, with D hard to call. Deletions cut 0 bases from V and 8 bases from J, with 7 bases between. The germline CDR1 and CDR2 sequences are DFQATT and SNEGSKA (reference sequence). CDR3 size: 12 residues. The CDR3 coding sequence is TGCAGTGCTAGAGAGAGGCCCGAAAAACTGTTTTTT. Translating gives CSARERPEKLFF.

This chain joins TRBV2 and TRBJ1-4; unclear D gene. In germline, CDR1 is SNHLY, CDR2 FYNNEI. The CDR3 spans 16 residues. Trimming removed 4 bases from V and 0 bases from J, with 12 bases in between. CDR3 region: CASSGPTAATNEKLFF. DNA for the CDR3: TGTGCCAGCAGTGGACCCACGGCTGCAACTAATGAAAAACTGTTTTTT.

The CDR3 here is CASSLKVSGGKQYF. CDR3 DNA sequence: TGTGCCAGCAGTTTAAAGGTTAGCGGGGGTAAGCAGTACTTC. This chain links TRBV28 with TRBJ2-7; 9 positions match TRBD2. Germline V lookup: CDR1 MDHEN, CDR2 SYDVKM. Trimming cost V 2 bases and J 8 bases; bases outside gene matches: 7. The CDR3 spans 14 residues.

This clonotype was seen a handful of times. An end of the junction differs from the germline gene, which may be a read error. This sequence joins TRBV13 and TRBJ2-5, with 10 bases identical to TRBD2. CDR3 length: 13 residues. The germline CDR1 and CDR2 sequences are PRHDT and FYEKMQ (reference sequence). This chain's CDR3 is CASSSGTSVGQYF. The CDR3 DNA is TGTGCTAGCAGCTCAGGGACTAGCGTTGGCCAGTACTTC. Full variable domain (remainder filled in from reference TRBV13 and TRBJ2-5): AAGVIQSPRHLIKEKRETATLKCYPIPRHDTVYWYQQGPGQDPQFLISFYEKMQSDKGSIPDRFSAQQFSDYHSELNMSSLELGDSALYFCASSSGTSVGQYFGPGTRLLVL.

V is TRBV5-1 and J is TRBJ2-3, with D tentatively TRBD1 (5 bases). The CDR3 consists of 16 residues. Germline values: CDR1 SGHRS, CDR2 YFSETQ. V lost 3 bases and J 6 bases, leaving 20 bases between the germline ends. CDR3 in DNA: TGCGCCAGCAGCTGGGGCCTGGGTCCCTCCTCGGATACGCAGTATTTT. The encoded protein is CASSWGLGPSSDTQYF. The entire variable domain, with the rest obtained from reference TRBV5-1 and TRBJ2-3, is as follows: KAGVTQTPRYLIKTRGQQVTLSCSPISGHRSVSWYQQTPGQGLQFLFEYFSETQRNKGNFPGRFSGRQFSNSRSEMNVSTLELGDSALYLCASSWGLGPSSDTQYFGPGTRLTVL.

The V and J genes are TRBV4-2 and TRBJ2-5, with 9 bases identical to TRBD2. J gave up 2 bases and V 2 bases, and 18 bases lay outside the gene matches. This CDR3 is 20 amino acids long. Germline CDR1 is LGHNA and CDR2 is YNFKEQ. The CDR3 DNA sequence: TGTGCCAGCAGCCAATTCCCGGCGCTAGCGGGGAGCAAGGGGCAAGAGACCCAGTACTTC. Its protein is CASSQFPALAGSKGQETQYF.

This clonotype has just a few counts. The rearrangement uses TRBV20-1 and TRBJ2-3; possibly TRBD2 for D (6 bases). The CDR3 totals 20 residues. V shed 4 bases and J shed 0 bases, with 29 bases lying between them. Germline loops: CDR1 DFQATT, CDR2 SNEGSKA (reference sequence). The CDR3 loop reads CSAISTSFPSSASSTDTQYF. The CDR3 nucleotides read TGCAGTGCTATCTCGACTAGTTTCCCGTCGAGCGCCTCTAGCACAGATACGCAGTATTTT.

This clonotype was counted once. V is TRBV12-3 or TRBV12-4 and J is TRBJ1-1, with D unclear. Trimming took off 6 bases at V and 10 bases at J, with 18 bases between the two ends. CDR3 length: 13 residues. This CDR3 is CASSLGPGRRAFF. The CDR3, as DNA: TGTGCCAGCAGCCTCGGGCCCGGGAGAAGAGCTTTCTTT.